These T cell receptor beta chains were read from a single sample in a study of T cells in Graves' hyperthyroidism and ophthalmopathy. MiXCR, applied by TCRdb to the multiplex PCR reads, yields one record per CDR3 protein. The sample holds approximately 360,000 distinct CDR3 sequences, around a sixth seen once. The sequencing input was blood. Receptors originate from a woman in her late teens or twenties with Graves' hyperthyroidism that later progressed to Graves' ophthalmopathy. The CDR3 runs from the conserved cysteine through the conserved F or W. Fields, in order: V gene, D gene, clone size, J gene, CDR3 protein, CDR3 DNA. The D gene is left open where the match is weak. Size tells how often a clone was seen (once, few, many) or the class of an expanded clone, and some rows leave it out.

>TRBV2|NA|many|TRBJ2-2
CASSVKVSRNTGELFF
TGTGCCAGCAGTGTTAAAGTCAGTAGGAACACCGGGGAGCTGTTTTTT
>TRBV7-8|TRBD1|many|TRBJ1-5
CASSSQGAYGNQPQHF
TGTGCCAGCAGCTCACAGGGGGCGTATGGCAATCAGCCCCAGCATTTT
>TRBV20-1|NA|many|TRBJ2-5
CSARDGSLLETQYF
TGCAGTGCTAGAGATGGCAGTTTGTTGGAGACCCAGTACTTC
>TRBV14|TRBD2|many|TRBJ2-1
CASSPGTTSYNEQFF
TGTGCCAGCAGTCCCGGGACTACATCCTACAATGAGCAGTTCTTC
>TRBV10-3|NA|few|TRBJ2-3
CAISDLEGATDTQYF
TGTGCCATCAGTGATCTGGAAGGGGCGACAGATACGCAGTATTTT
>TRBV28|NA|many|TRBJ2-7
CASRIDSYEQYF
TGTGCCAGTAGAATTGACAGCTACGAGCAGTACTTC
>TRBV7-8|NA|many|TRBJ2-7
CASSLVAREHPYEQYF
TGTGCCAGCAGCTTAGTTGCTAGAGAGCATCCCTACGAGCAGTACTTC
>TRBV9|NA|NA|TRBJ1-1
CASSVGIETEAFF
TGTGCCAGCAGCGTAGGTATAGAGACAGAAGCTTTCTTT
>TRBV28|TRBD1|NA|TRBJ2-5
CAGSVQGLETQYF
TGTGCCGGCAGTGTACAGGGGCTAGAGACCCAGTACTTC
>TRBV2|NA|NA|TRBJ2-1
CASTGLEQFF
TGTGCCAGCACGGGGCTTGAGCAGTTCTTC
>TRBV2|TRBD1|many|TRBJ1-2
CASRGLDRGYGYTF
TGTGCCAGCAGAGGTCTGGACAGGGGCTATGGCTACACCTTC
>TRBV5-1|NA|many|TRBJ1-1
CASSLDSVNTEAFF
TGCGCCAGCAGCCTCGACAGCGTGAACACTGAAGCTTTCTTT
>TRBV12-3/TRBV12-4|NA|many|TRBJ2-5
CASTTGAGTQYF
TGTGCCAGCACTACCGGCGCGGGGACCCAGTACTTC
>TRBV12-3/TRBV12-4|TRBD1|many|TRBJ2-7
CASSFGQGKFHEQYF
TGTGCCAGCAGTTTTGGACAGGGGAAGTTTCACGAGCAGTACTTC
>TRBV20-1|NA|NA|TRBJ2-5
CSARTGVERETQYF
TGCAGTGCTAGAACAGGAGTGGAGAGAGAGACCCAGTACTTC
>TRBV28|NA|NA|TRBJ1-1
CASSLGWQAGTEAFF
TGTGCCAGCAGTTTAGGGTGGCAGGCGGGCACTGAAGCTTTCTTT
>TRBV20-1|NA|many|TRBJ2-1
CSARRGGGNNEQFF
TGCAGTGCGAGAAGGGGTGGGGGAAACAATGAGCAGTTCTTC
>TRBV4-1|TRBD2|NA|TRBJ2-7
CASSQPTSGDYEQYF
TGCGCCAGCAGCCAACCGACTAGCGGAGACTACGAGCAGTACTTC
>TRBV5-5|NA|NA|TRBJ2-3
CASSPTGFSTDTQYF
TGTGCCAGCAGCCCAACGGGGTTTAGCACAGATACGCAGTATTTT
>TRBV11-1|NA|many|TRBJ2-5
CASSPLMETQYF
TGTGCCAGCAGCCCCCTGATGGAGACCCAGTACTTC
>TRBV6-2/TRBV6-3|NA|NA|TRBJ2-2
CASRAANIGELFF
TGTGCCAGCAGAGCAGCTAACATCGGGGAGCTGTTTTTT
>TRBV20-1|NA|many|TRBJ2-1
CSARRSGHNEQFF
TGCAGTGCTAGACGGAGCGGACACAATGAGCAGTTCTTC